Each of the 18 T cell receptor beta chains below was sequenced from the same sample in a study of T-cell memory formation after mild COVID-19. MiXCR, run by TCRdb on the 5' RACE reads, gives a single entry per CDR3 protein. This table has 150,000 to 200,000 distinct CDR3 sequences, around 15% appearing once. The sequenced sample was PBMCs or a T cell subset sorted from them (not recorded which). The receptors originated from an adult woman who had mild COVID-19 (a few samples of this study predate the infection). Cell type and time point are not known.

This clonotype has more than one count but fewer than ten. This chain connects TRBV2 to TRBJ2-7; D is possibly TRBD1 (6 bases). Trimming removed 10 bases at V and 3 bases at J, with 16 bases between. The germline CDR1 and CDR2 sequences are SNHLY and FYNNEI. This CDR3 comprises 13 residues. CDR3 nucleotides: TGTGCCACCCGGACAGCTGGCAGCTACGAGCAGTACTTC. Translation gives CATRTAGSYEQYF.

The chain links TRBV5-1 to TRBJ2-7; 9 nucleotides agree with TRBD1. Germline CDR1 is SGHRS and CDR2 is YFSETQ. The CDR3 totals 13 residues. The J segment lost 7 bases and the V segment lost 4 bases, leaving 6 bases of the junction unmatched. The CDR3 is CASSQGQGLEQYF. In DNA, the CDR3 is TGCGCCAGCAGCCAGGGACAGGGTCTGGAGCAGTACTTC.

The chain links TRBV28 to TRBJ2-1; 9 positions agree with TRBD2. Trimming removed 5 bases from V and 8 bases from J; junction bases left unmatched: 10. CDR3 length equals 15 residues. Germline V gene data show CDR1 as MDHEN and CDR2 as SYDVKM. The chain's CDR3 is CASSVPREGRDEQFF. In nucleotides, the CDR3 is TGTGCCAGCAGTGTCCCGCGGGAGGGCCGTGATGAGCAGTTCTTC.

This rearrangement joins TRBV24-1 to TRBJ1-5; D ambiguous. There are 12 residues in the CDR3. Germline CDR1 KGHDR, CDR2 SFDVKD. Trimming pared 4 bases from V and 1 base from J, leaving 1 base between. The DNA of the CDR3 is TGTGCCACCAGTGAGAGCAATCAGCCCCAGCATTTT. Its translation: CATSESNQPQHF.

This clonotype was observed a few times. This chain joins TRBV6-8 and TRBJ2-5; 7 positions match TRBD2. The length of the CDR3 is 15 residues. Per the germline V gene, CDR1 is MNHGY and CDR2 is SAAAGT. J gave up 1 base and V 4 bases, and 6 bases lay outside the gene matches. In nucleotides, the CDR3 is TGTGCCAGCAGTTCCTGGGGGGGATTCCAAGAGACCCAGTACTTC. Residues: CASSSWGGFQETQYF.

This clonotype was counted a few times. The chain joins TRBV20-1 to TRBJ2-5, with 11 bases that match TRBD2. The CDR3 totals 18 residues. Germline assignment: CDR1 DFQATT and CDR2 SNEGSKA (reference sequence). V trimming: 3 bases; J trimming: 1 base; junction bases outside the gene matches: 13. Written as DNA, the CDR3 is TGCAGTGCTAGGGTCCTTCGGGCTAGCGGGGGGCCCCAAGAGACCCAGTACTTC. Its protein is CSARVLRASGGPQETQYF.

This clonotype was seen more than once but under ten times. The genes are TRBV7-8 and TRBJ2-4; D is possibly TRBD2 (6 bases). CDR1 and CDR2 from the germline V gene are SGHVS and FQNEAQ. Trimming shortened V by 3 bases and J by 0 bases, and 9 bases separated the two germline ends. The CDR3 runs to 15 residues. CDR3 sequence reads: CASSLGLAAKNIQYF. Here the CDR3 DNA reads TGTGCCAGCAGCTTGGGACTGGCAGCCAAAAACATTCAGTACTTC.

This clonotype was detected ten times or more. V is TRBV5-1 and J is TRBJ2-1; 12 nucleotides agree with TRBD1. The CDR3 has 16 amino acids. With 4 bases clipped from V and 6 bases from J, the junction kept 8 bases outside the gene matches. Germline lookup yields CDR1 SGHRS and CDR2 YFSETQ. CDR3 DNA: TGCGCCAGCAGCCTGGGACAGGGGGCGTCTGTCAATGAGCAGTTCTTC. Encoded protein: CASSLGQGASVNEQFF.

The rearrangement links TRBV12-5 to TRBJ2-1, with 10 bases fitting TRBD2. CDR3 size: 14 residues. CDR1 and CDR2 from the germline V gene are LGHNT and FRNRAP. V was pared by 5 bases and J by 13 bases, with 11 bases of the junction left unmatched. CDR3 DNA sequence: TGTGCTAGTGGTAGTAGCGGGAGGTCCTTAGACCAGTTCTTC. Residues: CASGSSGRSLDQFF.

In this sample, this clonotype turned up a few times. The chain carries TRBV7-9 and TRBJ2-7; D possibly corresponds to TRBD1 (6 bases). The germline V and J ends were trimmed by 5 bases and 2 bases, with 16 bases remaining between them. Germline V gene sequence: CDR1 SEHNR, CDR2 FQNEAQ (reference sequence). The CDR3 extends over 15 amino acids. CDR3 bases: TGTGCCAGCAGCCCCACGGACAGATGGCCCTACGAGCAGTACTTC. It encodes CASSPTDRWPYEQYF.

This sequence joins TRBV4-3 and TRBJ1-5, with D tentatively TRBD1 (5 bases). V shed 1 base and J shed 3 bases, with 10 bases lying between them. CDR1 is LGHNA, CDR2 YSLEER, per germline. CDR3 size: 15 residues. The CDR3 here is CASSQARDLNQPQHF. CDR3 coding DNA: TGCGCCAGCAGCCAAGCCCGGGACCTCAATCAGCCCCAGCATTTT.

This rearrangement joins TRBV20-1 to TRBJ2-1, with a tentative D call TRBD2 (6 bases). Germline CDR1 DFQATT, CDR2 SNEGSKA (reference sequence). V gave up 5 bases and J gave up 2 bases, with 13 bases separating them. The CDR3 is 14 residues long. CDR3 amino acids: CSAQSGGAYNEQFF. The CDR3 region has the DNA TGCAGTGCTCAGAGCGGCGGGGCCTACAATGAGCAGTTCTTC.

V and J are TRBV20-1 and TRBJ2-5, with 8 bases lining up with TRBD1. The ends lost 3 bases at V and 5 bases at J; junction bases unmatched: 8. The CDR3 is made up of 14 amino acids. Per germline, CDR1 DFQATT and CDR2 SNEGSKA (reference sequence). The CDR3 sequence is CSARPDRGWETQYF. The DNA of the CDR3 is TGCAGTGCTAGGCCCGACAGGGGATGGGAGACCCAGTACTTC.

V gene TRBV30 combines with J gene TRBJ2-2, with TRBD1 matching 8 bases. V dropped 1 base and J dropped 7; count of bases not matched to a gene: 2. Germline-derived CDR1 and CDR2 are GTSNPN and SVGIG (reference sequence). This CDR3 is built from 13 residues. CDR3 loop: CAWSETGDGELFF. As DNA, the CDR3 is TGTGCCTGGAGTGAGACAGGGGACGGGGAGCTGTTTTTT.

The chain has TRBV6-5 and TRBJ2-2, with D uncertain. CDR1 is MNHEY, CDR2 SVGAGI, per germline. V lost 5 bases, J lost 7 bases, and 17 bases lay in between. The CDR3 spans 15 residues. Here the CDR3 DNA reads TGTGCCAGCAGTGCCCCTATGGGTTGGGGCGGGGAGCTGTTTTTT. It is translated as CASSAPMGWGGELFF.

In this sample, this clonotype turned up a few times. The CDR3 bases are TGCGCCAGCATCCCGGGGGACGGGAGACGAGATACGCAGTATTTT. Protein sequence: CASIPGDGRRDTQYF. This rearrangement joins TRBV5-1 to TRBJ2-3, with D possibly being TRBD2 (6 bases). Deletions cut 6 bases from V and 5 bases from J, with 19 bases between. The CDR3 has 15 residues. Germline V CDR1 and CDR2: SGHRS, YFSETQ. The entire variable domain, with the rest obtained from reference TRBV5-1 and TRBJ2-3, is as follows: KAGVTQTPRYLIKTRGQQVTLSCSPISGHRSVSWYQQTPGQGLQFLFEYFSETQRNKGNFPGRFSGRQFSNSRSEMNVSTLELGDSALYLCASIPGDGRRDTQYFGPGTRLTVL.

V gene TRBV12-3 or TRBV12-4 combines with J gene TRBJ2-2; D unclear. The CDR3 is 15 residues long. V was trimmed by 1 base and J by 4 bases, leaving 10 bases between them. The CDR3, as DNA: TGTGCCAGCAGTTTAGGGGTTATAGGCACCGGGGAGCTGTTTTTT. Residues: CASSLGVIGTGELFF.

The sample holds many counts of this clonotype. The CDR3 loop reads CASSLRMNTEAFF. The CDR3 region has the DNA TGTGCCAGCAGTTTACGGATGAACACTGAAGCTTTCTTT. The chain uses TRBV12-3 or TRBV12-4 and TRBJ1-1, with D uncertain. The CDR3 is made up of 13 amino acids. V shed 2 bases and J shed 0 bases, with 4 bases lying between them.